Below are 25 T cell receptor beta chains sequenced from a single sample in a study of T cell repertoires in cytomegalovirus infection. TCRdb re-derived calls from the reads in MiXCR, one entry per CDR3 protein. The sample has approximately 600,000 distinct CDR3 sequences, 40% seen once. The antigens of these receptors remain unknown. The input for sequencing was cultured PBMCs, taken from culture after CMV antigen stimulation. Receptor source: a human donor in good health (CMV status not recorded). Some clones in this sample may be carry-over from other donors' samples.

This clonotype was counted between two and nine times. The chain has TRBV7-9 and TRBJ2-3; D gene ambiguous. The CDR3 covers 15 residues. CDR1 and CDR2 from the germline V gene are SEHNR and FQNEAQ (reference sequence). Trimming took 1 base from V and 2 from J, leaving 10 bases between them. The DNA of the CDR3 is TGTGCCAGCAGCTTAGGCAGGAGCCACACAGATACGCAGTATTTT. The encoded protein is CASSLGRSHTDTQYF.

The sample holds a few counts of this clonotype. This chain uses TRBV4-1 with TRBJ2-7; TRBD2 matches 8 bases. The junction had 8 bases not matched to a gene; V was cut back by 0 bases and J by 4 bases. The CDR3 has 16 amino acids. Germline lookup yields CDR1 MGHRA and CDR2 YSYEKL. CDR3 protein: CASSQESLAGTYEQYF. In DNA form, the CDR3 reads TGCGCCAGCAGCCAAGAATCGTTAGCGGGGACATACGAGCAGTACTTC.

This clonotype was observed a handful of times. The CDR3 loop is CASSQDLSGNQPQHF. DNA of the CDR3: TGCGCCAGCAGCCAAGATTTGAGCGGGAATCAGCCCCAGCATTTT. The chain is built from TRBV4-3 and TRBJ1-5, with D uncertain. The germline V gene encodes CDR1 LGHNA and CDR2 YSLEER. V dropped 0 bases and J dropped 4 bases, with 10 bases sitting between them. The CDR3 sequence is 15 residues long.

V usage is TRBV12-3 or TRBV12-4 and J usage is TRBJ1-6; TRBD1 matches at 8 bases. V trimming: 0 bases; J trimming: 5 bases; junction bases outside the gene matches: 3. This CDR3 has 16 residues. The CDR3 region is CASSLAWTGNNSPLHF. The CDR3 coding sequence is TGTGCCAGCAGTTTAGCCTGGACAGGGAATAATTCACCCCTCCACTTT.

The chain has TRBV11-2 and TRBJ2-2; 8 nucleotides agree with TRBD2. The junction had 6 bases not matched to a gene; V was cut back by 1 base and J by 5 bases. The CDR3 spans 16 residues. Germline V gene lookup returns CDR1 SGHAT and CDR2 FQNNGV. CDR3 protein: CASSLVAAGETGELFF. In nucleotides, the CDR3 is TGTGCCAGCAGCTTAGTAGCAGCGGGAGAAACCGGGGAGCTGTTTTTT.

The chain is built from TRBV6-1 and TRBJ2-7, with D possibly being TRBD1 or TRBD2 (5 bases each). The CDR3 loop spans 14 amino acids. The germline V gene has CDR1 MNHNS and CDR2 SASEGT. V was clipped by 6 bases and J by 2 bases, with 14 bases between them. CDR3 coding DNA: TGTGCCAGCAGAGAGGGACCATTACCCTACGAGCAGTACTTC. Translation gives CASREGPLPYEQYF.

This sequence joins TRBV6-6 and TRBJ2-5; TRBD2 aligns across 12 bases. The CDR3 is 14 residues long. Germline V CDR1 and CDR2: MNHNY, SVGAGI (reference sequence). With V trimmed by 10 bases and J by 5 bases, 8 bases remained unmatched. CDR3 sequence (DNA): TGTGCCACCCTACCTAGCGGGAGGGGGGAGACCCAGTACTTC. This gives the protein CATLPSGRGETQYF.

Details on this clonotype: One junction end does not reproduce the germline sequence, and a read error may be involved. The rearrangement links TRBV7-2 to TRBJ2-5; TRBD2 agrees at 15 bases. The CDR3 runs to 16 residues. Germline assignment: CDR1 SGHTA and CDR2 FQGNSA. The CDR3 DNA follows: TGTGCCAACAGCCCCCCCCGTGGACTAGCGGGAGGGGCCCAGTACTTC. The encoded protein is CANSPPRGLAGGAQYF.

The chain uses TRBV15 and TRBJ2-1, with 7 bases matching TRBD2. The CDR3 runs 16 residues. V shed 5 bases, J shed 7 bases, and the junction held 14 bases outside the gene matches. Germline CDR1 and CDR2: LNHNV and YYDKDF (reference sequence). The CDR3 loop reads CATSSTGRGFSNEQFF. The CDR3 DNA reads as TGTGCCACCAGCTCCACTGGGCGGGGGTTCTCAAATGAGCAGTTCTTC.

The chain uses TRBV7-2 and TRBJ1-2; possible D gene TRBD1, 5 bases. The V gene's germline CDR1 is SGHTA and CDR2 FQGNSA. The CDR3 covers 17 residues. V was pared by 10 bases and J by 4 bases, with 28 bases between. CDR3 in amino acids: CATPGGAGKSPLYGYTF. The DNA of the CDR3 is TGTGCCACCCCGGGGGGAGCAGGGAAAAGCCCCCTCTATGGCTACACCTTC.

This clonotype was observed a few times. The chain joins TRBV4-3 to TRBJ2-3; D remains ambiguous. Germline V gives CDR1 LGHNA, CDR2 YSLEER. The CDR3 covers 14 residues. Trimming took 1 base from V and 2 from J, leaving 7 bases between them. In DNA form, the CDR3 reads TGCGCCAGCAGCCAAGCTTCCGACACAGATACGCAGTATTTT. Translation gives CASSQASDTDTQYF.

The chain is built from TRBV4-1 and TRBJ2-1; 9 bases agree with TRBD1. The V and J ends lost 5 bases and 8 bases, in that order; junction bases with no gene match: 7. From germline, CDR1 is MGHRA and CDR2 YSYEKL. This CDR3 spans 14 amino acids. CDR3 region: CASSDGTGLHEQFF. The CDR3 coding sequence is TGCGCCAGCAGCGACGGGACAGGGTTACATGAGCAGTTCTTC.

This chain connects TRBV7-9 to TRBJ2-5; tentatively, D is TRBD1 (6 bases). The CDR3 length is 14 residues. Trimming stripped 6 bases from V and 4 bases from J, with 15 bases between. In germline, CDR1 is SEHNR, CDR2 FQNEAQ (reference sequence). CDR3 nucleotides: TGTGCCAGCAGTTCATACTCAGGGGCAGAGACCCAGTACTTC. Amino acids: CASSSYSGAETQYF.

This clonotype was seen more than once but under ten times. This chain links TRBV28 with TRBJ2-1; D uncertain. The germline V gene encodes CDR1 MDHEN and CDR2 SYDVKM. The CDR3 consists of 13 residues. Trimming cost V 2 bases and J 3 bases, with 5 bases left between them. The chain's CDR3 is CASSLTHYNEQFF. The CDR3 nucleotides read TGTGCCAGCAGTTTAACACACTACAATGAGCAGTTCTTC.

The chain links TRBV11-2 to TRBJ2-1; D possibly corresponds to TRBD2 (5 bases). Germline V gene data show CDR1 as SGHAT and CDR2 as FQNNGV. CDR3 length: 17 amino acids. Trimming took 2 bases from V and 8 from J, leaving 22 bases between them. In DNA form, the CDR3 reads TGTGCCAGCAGCTTACTCGCGACGGACTTTTCGGCGGATGAGCAGTTCTTC. Protein product: CASSLLATDFSADEQFF.

The chain carries TRBV7-9 and TRBJ1-2; maybe TRBD1 (5 bases). The CDR3 contains 16 residues. Trimming took off 3 bases at V and 3 bases at J, with 17 bases between the two ends. CDR1 and CDR2 from the germline V gene are SEHNR and FQNEAQ (reference sequence). The CDR3 DNA reads as TGTGCCAGCAGCTTCCCTCCTAACGACAGCGACTATGGCTACACCTTC. This encodes CASSFPPNDSDYGYTF.

The V and J genes are TRBV20-1 and TRBJ2-1; D not resolved. The CDR3 has 11 amino acids. V was trimmed by 3 bases and J by 10 bases, leaving 10 bases between them. The germline V gene has CDR1 DFQATT and CDR2 SNEGSKA (reference sequence). The CDR3 loop reads CSASATVEQFF. The CDR3 DNA sequence: TGCAGTGCTAGTGCCACAGTAGAGCAGTTCTTC.

This clonotype was seen ten or more times. V usage is TRBV7-2 and J usage is TRBJ2-3; a weak D match, TRBD2 (6 bases). This CDR3 contains 13 residues. V was shortened by 6 bases and J by 4 bases, with 11 bases between the two germline ends. Germline CDR1 SGHTA, CDR2 FQGNSA. The CDR3 coding sequence is TGTGCCAGCAGTCGGGAGATCCCAGATACGCAGTATTTT. Its translation is CASSREIPDTQYF.

The chain links TRBV12-3 or TRBV12-4 to TRBJ2-2, with 8 bases lining up with TRBD1. The CDR3 loop spans 15 amino acids. Germline trimming cut 4 bases from V and 5 bases from J; bases unmatched to any gene: 6. The CDR3 bases are TGTGCCAGCAGTTCAACAGGGGGAAGGACCGGGGAGCTGTTTTTT. Its protein product is CASSSTGGRTGELFF.

V usage is TRBV27 and J usage is TRBJ2-2; TRBD1 aligns across 7 bases. CDR1 MNHEY and CDR2 SMNVEV come from the germline V gene (reference sequence). CDR3 length equals 14 residues. V was pared by 7 bases and J by 6 bases, with 8 bases of the junction left unmatched. CDR3 DNA: TGTGCCAGCATGCTGAACAGGGGAGCCGGGGAGCTGTTTTTT. This sequence encodes CASMLNRGAGELFF.

This chain joins TRBV7-2 and TRBJ2-2; 9 nucleotides align to TRBD2. After removal of 5 bases from V and 7 bases from J, the junction contained 11 bases not matched to a gene. Per germline, CDR1 SGHTA and CDR2 FQGNSA. The CDR3 contains 16 residues. The CDR3 region has the DNA TGTGCCAGCAGCCAACCTCGTGGGACTAGCTTCGGGGAGCTGTTTTTT. Translated, it gives CASSQPRGTSFGELFF. Drawing the rest from reference TRBV7-2 and TRBJ2-2, the complete variable domain is GAGVSQSPSNKVTEKGKDVELRCDPISGHTALYWYRQSLGQGLEFLIYFQGNSAPDKSGLPSDRFSAERTGGSVSTLTIQRTQQEDSAVYLCASSQPRGTSFGELFFGEGSRLTVL.

The V call is TRBV7-6, the J call TRBJ2-2; D may correspond to TRBD1 or TRBD2 (5 bases each). Germline CDR1 SGHVS, CDR2 FNYEAQ. The CDR3 length is 11 residues. Trimming removed 3 bases from V and 11 bases from J, with 7 bases in between. CDR3 sequence (DNA): TGTGCCAGCAGCTTGGGACCCGAGCTGTTTTTT. It specifies CASSLGPELFF.

V is TRBV11-2 and J is TRBJ2-5, with 13 bases that match TRBD2. Germline trimming cut 3 bases from V and 1 base from J; bases unmatched to any gene: 2. The CDR3 has 16 amino acids. The germline V gene encodes CDR1 SGHAT and CDR2 FQNNGV. In DNA form, the CDR3 reads TGTGCCAGCAGCTTGGGACTAGCGGGGATCCAAGAGACCCAGTACTTC. Encoded protein: CASSLGLAGIQETQYF. Filled out from reference TRBV11-2 and TRBJ2-5, the complete variable domain reads EAGVAQSPRYKIIEKRQSVAFWCNPISGHATLYWYQQILGQGPKLLIQFQNNGVVDDSQLPKDRFSAERLKGVDSTLKIQPAKLEDSAVYLCASSLGLAGIQETQYFGPGTRLLVL.

The CDR3 DNA sequence: TGTGCCAGCAGTTTAGCGGTCCTTGAGGAGACCCAGTACTTC. It translates to CASSLAVLEETQYF. J is TRBJ2-5 and V is TRBV12-3 or TRBV12-4, with D unresolved. The CDR3 consists of 14 residues. V was cut by 0 bases and J by 5 bases, with 10 bases left in between.

The V gene is TRBV12-3 or TRBV12-4, the J gene TRBJ2-6; D is uncertain. V lost 6 bases and J 4 bases, leaving 13 bases between the germline ends. The CDR3 has 15 amino acids. The CDR3 nucleotides are TGTGCCAGCAGCTGGTTGAGATCCGGGGCCAACGTCCTGACTTTC. Translation gives CASSWLRSGANVLTF.